This TCR beta chain originates from a study of beta chain features in type 1 diabetes. General study findings and limits: Among all four CD4+ subsets, Type 1 diabetes patients had TCRB CDR3s that were moderately but significantly shorter.

CD45RO/CCR7/CD25/CD127/CD95/CD27 sorting isolated CD4+ naive, central memory, regulatory and stem cell-like memory cells. In all sorted populations, purity surpassed 98%. The V end lost 6 bases, the J end lost 4 bases, and 25 bases lay between the germline ends. The germline V gene encodes CDR1 MDHEN and CDR2 SYDVKM. The CDR3 consists of 18 residues. Expressed TCRB transcripts got sequenced, as all isolated RNA was reverse transcribed. For naive, central memory and regulatory T cell samples, reads averaged around 3.5 million. Measured with immunoSEQ multiplex PCR; TCRdb has only the in-frame clones, and not every one. The data contain around 200,000 clones, about 13% of them singletons. Regarding this clone: The antigen remains undetermined.

This TCR was sampled from a woman younger than 30 in good health. The chain combines TRBV28 with TRBJ2-1, with D possibly being TRBD2 (6 bases). Specimen: central memory CD4+ T cells from blood. CDR3 in amino acids: CASSLIGSAGKGYNEQFF. The CDR3 DNA sequence: TGTGCCAGCAGCCTGATTGGGAGTGCGGGAAAGGGGTACAATGAGCAGTTCTTC.